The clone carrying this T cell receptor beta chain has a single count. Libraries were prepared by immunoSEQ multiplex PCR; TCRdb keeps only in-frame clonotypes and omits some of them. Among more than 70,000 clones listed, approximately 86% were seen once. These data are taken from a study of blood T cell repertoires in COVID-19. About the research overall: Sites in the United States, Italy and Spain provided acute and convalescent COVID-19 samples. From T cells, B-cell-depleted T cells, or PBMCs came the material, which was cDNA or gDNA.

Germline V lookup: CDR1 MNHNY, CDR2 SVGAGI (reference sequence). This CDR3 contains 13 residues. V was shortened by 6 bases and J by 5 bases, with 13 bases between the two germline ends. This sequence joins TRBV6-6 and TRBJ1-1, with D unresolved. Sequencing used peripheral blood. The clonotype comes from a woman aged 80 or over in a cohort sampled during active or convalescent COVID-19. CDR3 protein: CASSTVPGTEAFF. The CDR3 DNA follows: TGTGCCAGCAGCACCGTCCCGGGGACTGAAGCTTTCTTT.